This T cell receptor (beta chain) is from a study of blood T cell repertoires in COVID-19 (dated by TCRdb to 2020 to 2022). Concerning the study at large: Samples from collaborators originated in the United States, Italy and Spain and spanned both the acute and convalescent phases of COVID-19. The material from the prospective study consisted of cDNA or gDNA derived from T cells, B-cell-depleted T cells, or PBMCs. Deeply sampled blood TCRbeta repertoires from subjects exposed to, actively infected with, or recovered from COVID-19 were included in the dataset. The repertoires were made available in a free public database intended to serve as a resource for research on the immune response to SARS-CoV-2. Samples came from the ongoing ImmuneRACE study (first 160 participants) plus 1,254 subjects from 6 global collaborators. Sample metadata almost always included a de-identified subject ID, COVID-19 status, age in years and sex. Where HLA class I and class II types were available, the types were taken from metadata supplied by the sample provider, not from assay-based typing.

In the prospective study, participants were roughly 18 to 95 years old, resided in 25 or so geographic areas of the United States, and were enrolled through a virtual design. In the prospective study, cohorts were assigned on the basis of participant-reported clinical history obtained from a screening survey and a study questionnaire. Recovered participants in ImmuneRACE Cohort 3 were defined as having two consecutive negative NP/OP PCR tests, clearance from a healthcare professional, or resolution of symptoms. Each participant in the prospective study had whole blood, serum and a nasopharyngeal or oropharyngeal swab collected by mobile phlebotomists. Over an approximately 2-month period, participants in the prospective study had the option of providing additional blood draws and questionnaires. Before DNA extraction, prospective study blood samples were shipped either frozen or at room temperature.

General study outcomes and caveats: The quantity of clinical and demographic metadata differed by source and by participant and was supplied without curation.

Comment on this clone: Its antigen is still unknown. Base quality data are lacking; no much larger clone is found one base away.

The immunoSEQ Assay, a bias-controlled multiplex PCR, was used to amplify TCRbeta CDR3 regions from genomic DNA. The paper's processing steps were these. Nucleated cell counts per sample were estimated from amplification of reference gene primers within the assay. Sequence reads were collapsed and filtered to measure the absolute abundance of every unique TCRbeta CDR3 rearrangement. For each sample, productive Simpson clonality was calculated by taking the square root of Simpson's diversity index across productive rearrangements. The table was pulled from immuneACCESS by TCRdb, which kept in-frame rearrangements only. Such tables lose some clones; where checked, under half of the loss comes from unresolved V genes, and the rest has no known cause. The V and J calls and clone size are taken from that table; D and trimming were inferred from the DNA. The sample profile shows about 210,000 clones; more than 70% of them were found once. The ten biggest clones cover approximately 8.2% of the sample.

The sequencing input was PBMCs or T cells enriched from blood (not recorded which). The sequence derives from a woman aged 18-29 years who had recovered from COVID-19.

The CDR3 protein sequence reads: CAISENPGQGTDTQYF. The nucleotides are TGTGCCATCAGTGAAAATCCGGGACAGGGTACAGATACGCAGTATTTT. The rearrangement combines TRBV10-3 with TRBJ2-3; 9 nucleotides in the junction match TRBD1. Inclusive of the bounding cysteine and phenylalanine, the CDR3 is 16 residues long. The DNA shown is the 48-base CDR3, in frame from base 1. Germline trimming amounts to 3 bases on V and 3 bases on J, with 7 as the count of junction bases outside the gene matches. According to the germline V gene, CDR1 reads ENHRY and CDR2 reads SYGVKD.